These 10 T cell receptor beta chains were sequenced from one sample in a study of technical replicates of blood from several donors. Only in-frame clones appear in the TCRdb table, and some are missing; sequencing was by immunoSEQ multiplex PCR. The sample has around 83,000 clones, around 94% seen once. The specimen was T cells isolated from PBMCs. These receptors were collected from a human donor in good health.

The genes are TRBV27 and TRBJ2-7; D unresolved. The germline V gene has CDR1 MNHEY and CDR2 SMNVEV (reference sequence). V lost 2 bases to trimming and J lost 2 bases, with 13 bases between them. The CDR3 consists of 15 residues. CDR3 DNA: TGTGCCAGCAGTTTAAGTCGACACACAACCTACGAGCAGTACTTC. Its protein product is CASSLSRHTTYEQYF.

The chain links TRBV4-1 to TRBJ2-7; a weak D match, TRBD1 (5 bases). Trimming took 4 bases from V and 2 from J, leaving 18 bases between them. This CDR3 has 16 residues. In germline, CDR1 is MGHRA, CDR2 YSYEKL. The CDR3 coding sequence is TGCGCCAGCAGCCTCGAATACAGGACCATCACCTACGAGCAGTACTTC. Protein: CASSLEYRTITYEQYF.

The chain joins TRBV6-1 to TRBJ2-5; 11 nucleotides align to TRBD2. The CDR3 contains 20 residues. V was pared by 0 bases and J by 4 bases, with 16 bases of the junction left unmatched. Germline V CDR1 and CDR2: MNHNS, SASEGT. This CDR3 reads CASSEALFRASGRLLETQYF. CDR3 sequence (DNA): TGTGCCAGCAGTGAAGCGCTTTTCCGGGCTAGCGGGAGGCTGTTAGAGACCCAGTACTTC.

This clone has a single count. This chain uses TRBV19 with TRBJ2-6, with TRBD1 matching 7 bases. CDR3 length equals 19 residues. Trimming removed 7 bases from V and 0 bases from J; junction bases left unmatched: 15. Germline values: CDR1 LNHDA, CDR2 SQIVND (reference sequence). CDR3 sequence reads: CASNGDTGVPLSGANVLTF. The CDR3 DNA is TGTGCCAGTAACGGGGATACAGGGGTCCCTCTCTCTGGGGCCAACGTCCTGACTTTC.

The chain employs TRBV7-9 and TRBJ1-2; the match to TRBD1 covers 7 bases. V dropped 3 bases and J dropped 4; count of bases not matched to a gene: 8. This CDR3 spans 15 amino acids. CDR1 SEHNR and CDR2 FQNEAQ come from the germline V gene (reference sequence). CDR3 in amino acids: CASSLRDRNPYGYTF. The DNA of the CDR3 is TGTGCCAGCAGCTTGAGGGACAGAAATCCCTATGGCTACACCTTC.

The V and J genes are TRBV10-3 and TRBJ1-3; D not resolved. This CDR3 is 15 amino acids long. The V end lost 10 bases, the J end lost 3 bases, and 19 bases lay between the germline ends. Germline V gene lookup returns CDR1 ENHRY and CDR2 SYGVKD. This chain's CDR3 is CATQATIVDGNTIYF. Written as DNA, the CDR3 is TGTGCCACCCAAGCGACCATTGTGGATGGAAACACCATATATTTT.

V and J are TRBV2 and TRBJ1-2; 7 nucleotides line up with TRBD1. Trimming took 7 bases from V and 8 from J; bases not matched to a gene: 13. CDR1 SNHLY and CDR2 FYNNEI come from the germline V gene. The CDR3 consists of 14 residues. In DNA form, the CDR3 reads TGTGCCAGCACCGAAACGCAGGGGGTACGCGGCTACACCTTC. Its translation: CASTETQGVRGYTF.

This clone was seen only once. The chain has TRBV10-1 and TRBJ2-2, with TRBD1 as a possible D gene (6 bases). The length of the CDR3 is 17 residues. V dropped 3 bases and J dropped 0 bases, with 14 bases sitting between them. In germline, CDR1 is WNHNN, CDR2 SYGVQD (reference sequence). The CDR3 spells CASSDFSYRANTGELFF. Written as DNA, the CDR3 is TGCGCCAGCAGTGATTTCAGTTACAGGGCGAACACCGGGGAGCTGTTTTTT.

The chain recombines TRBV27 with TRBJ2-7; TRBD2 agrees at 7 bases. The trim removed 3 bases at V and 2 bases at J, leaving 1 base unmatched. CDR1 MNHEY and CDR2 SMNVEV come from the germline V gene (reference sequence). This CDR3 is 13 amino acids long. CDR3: CASSFGTTYEQYF. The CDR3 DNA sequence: TGTGCCAGCAGTTTCGGGACTACCTACGAGCAGTACTTC.

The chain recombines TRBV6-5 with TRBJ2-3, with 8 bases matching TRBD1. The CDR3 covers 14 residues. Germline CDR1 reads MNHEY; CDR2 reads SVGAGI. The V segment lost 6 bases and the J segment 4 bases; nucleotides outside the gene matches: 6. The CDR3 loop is CASRQGAGSDTQYF. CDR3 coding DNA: TGTGCCAGCAGGCAGGGGGCCGGTTCAGATACGCAGTATTTT.